A selection of T cell receptor beta chains follows, all from one sample in a study of cytomegalovirus exposure and HLA in healthy donors. The repertoire was sequenced with immunoSEQ multiplex PCR; TCRdb's copy has only in-frame clones and lacks some. The table has roughly 80,000 clones, about 64% seen once; the top ten hold 5.7%. Sequences were obtained from PBMCs. Source of these receptors: a man aged 30-40 years in good health and CMV-seropositive. The CDR3 runs from the conserved cysteine through the conserved F or W. D genes are given only for firm matches. The size entry is marked missing in some rows and otherwise reads once, few, many or a size class.

J gene: TRBJ1-6; clone size: few; V gene: TRBV2; D gene: -; CDR3 protein: CASSPGTASSYNSPLHF; CDR3 DNA: TGTGCCAGCAGTCCAGGGACTGCTAGCTCCTATAATTCACCCCTCCACTTT
J gene: TRBJ2-1; clone size: -; V gene: TRBV4-1; D gene: -; CDR3 protein: CASSQETGFFSYNEQFF; CDR3 DNA: TGCGCCAGCAGCCAAGAAACAGGGTTTTTCTCCTACAATGAGCAGTTCTTC
J gene: TRBJ2-7; clone size: once; V gene: TRBV2; D gene: TRBD2; CDR3 protein: CASSEAGLAAYEQYF; CDR3 DNA: TGTGCCAGCAGTGAAGCGGGACTAGCGGCTTACGAGCAGTACTTC
J gene: TRBJ2-7; clone size: -; V gene: TRBV29-1; D gene: -; CDR3 protein: CSVVSPGKYEQYF; CDR3 DNA: TGCAGCGTTGTTTCTCCGGGAAAATACGAGCAGTACTTC
J gene: TRBJ2-5; clone size: once; V gene: TRBV7-9; D gene: TRBD2; CDR3 protein: CASSSGTSETQYF; CDR3 DNA: TGTGCCAGCAGCTCCGGGACTAGCGAGACCCAGTACTTC
J gene: TRBJ2-7; clone size: once; V gene: TRBV5-8; D gene: -; CDR3 protein: CASSFGLGYEQYF; CDR3 DNA: TGTGCCAGCAGCTTCGGACTGGGCTACGAGCAGTACTTC
J gene: TRBJ2-5; clone size: -; V gene: TRBV5-1; D gene: TRBD2; CDR3 protein: CASSLGGGSGVPQETQYF; CDR3 DNA: TGCGCCAGCAGCTTGGGAGGGGGTAGCGGGGTCCCCCAAGAGACCCAGTACTTC
J gene: TRBJ1-2; clone size: few; V gene: TRBV9; D gene: -; CDR3 protein: CASSVDGMGDGYTF; CDR3 DNA: TGTGCCAGCAGCGTAGACGGGATGGGAGATGGCTACACCTTC
J gene: TRBJ2-1; clone size: -; V gene: TRBV7-2; D gene: -; CDR3 protein: CASSLGRVNNEQFF; CDR3 DNA: TGTGCCAGCAGCTTAGGTCGTGTTAACAATGAGCAGTTCTTC
J gene: TRBJ2-7; clone size: -; V gene: TRBV28; D gene: -; CDR3 protein: CASSLNRWIGDSLYEQYF; CDR3 DNA: TGTGCCAGCAGTTTAAACAGATGGATCGGGGACTCACTCTACGAGCAGTACTTC
J gene: TRBJ1-1; clone size: few; V gene: TRBV28; D gene: -; CDR3 protein: CASIDRNTEAFF; CDR3 DNA: TGTGCCAGCATCGACAGGAACACTGAAGCTTTCTTT
J gene: TRBJ1-1; clone size: -; V gene: TRBV19; D gene: TRBD1; CDR3 protein: CASSPWTGNTEAFF; CDR3 DNA: TGTGCCAGTAGTCCTTGGACAGGGAACACTGAAGCTTTCTTT
J gene: TRBJ2-5; clone size: few; V gene: TRBV7-9; D gene: TRBD1; CDR3 protein: CASSSDRAYEETQYF; CDR3 DNA: TGTGCCAGCAGTTCGGACAGGGCCTATGAAGAGACCCAGTACTTC
J gene: TRBJ1-6; clone size: -; V gene: TRBV7-9; D gene: TRBD1; CDR3 protein: CASSGQGPYNSPLHF; CDR3 DNA: TGTGCCAGCAGCGGACAGGGACCCTATAATTCACCCCTCCACTTT
J gene: TRBJ2-7; clone size: -; V gene: TRBV30; D gene: -; CDR3 protein: CAWSVRVSHQSYEQYF; CDR3 DNA: TGTGCCTGGAGTGTACGCGTAAGTCACCAATCTTACGAGCAGTACTTC
J gene: TRBJ2-6; clone size: once; V gene: TRBV28; D gene: -; CDR3 protein: CAGRRSSGANVLTF; CDR3 DNA: TGTGCCGGCCGGAGGAGCTCTGGGGCCAACGTCCTGACTTTC
J gene: TRBJ1-6; clone size: -; V gene: TRBV27; D gene: TRBD1; CDR3 protein: CASSIRQGRCGNSPLHF; CDR3 DNA: TGTGCCAGCAGTATTAGACAGGGTCGGTGTGGTAATTCACCCCTCCACTTT
J gene: TRBJ2-5; clone size: once; V gene: TRBV10-2; D gene: -; CDR3 protein: CASSVESLETQYF; CDR3 DNA: TGCGCCAGCAGTGTAGAGTCATTGGAGACCCAGTACTTC
J gene: TRBJ1-2; clone size: -; V gene: TRBV29-1; D gene: -; CDR3 protein: CSVGGQGGGYTF; CDR3 DNA: TGCAGCGTTGGGGGGCAGGGAGGGGGCTACACCTTC
J gene: TRBJ2-3; clone size: -; V gene: TRBV25-1; D gene: TRBD2; CDR3 protein: CASSEYRLGGDTQYF; CDR3 DNA: TGTGCCAGCAGTGAATATAGGTTGGGGGGGGATACGCAGTATTTT